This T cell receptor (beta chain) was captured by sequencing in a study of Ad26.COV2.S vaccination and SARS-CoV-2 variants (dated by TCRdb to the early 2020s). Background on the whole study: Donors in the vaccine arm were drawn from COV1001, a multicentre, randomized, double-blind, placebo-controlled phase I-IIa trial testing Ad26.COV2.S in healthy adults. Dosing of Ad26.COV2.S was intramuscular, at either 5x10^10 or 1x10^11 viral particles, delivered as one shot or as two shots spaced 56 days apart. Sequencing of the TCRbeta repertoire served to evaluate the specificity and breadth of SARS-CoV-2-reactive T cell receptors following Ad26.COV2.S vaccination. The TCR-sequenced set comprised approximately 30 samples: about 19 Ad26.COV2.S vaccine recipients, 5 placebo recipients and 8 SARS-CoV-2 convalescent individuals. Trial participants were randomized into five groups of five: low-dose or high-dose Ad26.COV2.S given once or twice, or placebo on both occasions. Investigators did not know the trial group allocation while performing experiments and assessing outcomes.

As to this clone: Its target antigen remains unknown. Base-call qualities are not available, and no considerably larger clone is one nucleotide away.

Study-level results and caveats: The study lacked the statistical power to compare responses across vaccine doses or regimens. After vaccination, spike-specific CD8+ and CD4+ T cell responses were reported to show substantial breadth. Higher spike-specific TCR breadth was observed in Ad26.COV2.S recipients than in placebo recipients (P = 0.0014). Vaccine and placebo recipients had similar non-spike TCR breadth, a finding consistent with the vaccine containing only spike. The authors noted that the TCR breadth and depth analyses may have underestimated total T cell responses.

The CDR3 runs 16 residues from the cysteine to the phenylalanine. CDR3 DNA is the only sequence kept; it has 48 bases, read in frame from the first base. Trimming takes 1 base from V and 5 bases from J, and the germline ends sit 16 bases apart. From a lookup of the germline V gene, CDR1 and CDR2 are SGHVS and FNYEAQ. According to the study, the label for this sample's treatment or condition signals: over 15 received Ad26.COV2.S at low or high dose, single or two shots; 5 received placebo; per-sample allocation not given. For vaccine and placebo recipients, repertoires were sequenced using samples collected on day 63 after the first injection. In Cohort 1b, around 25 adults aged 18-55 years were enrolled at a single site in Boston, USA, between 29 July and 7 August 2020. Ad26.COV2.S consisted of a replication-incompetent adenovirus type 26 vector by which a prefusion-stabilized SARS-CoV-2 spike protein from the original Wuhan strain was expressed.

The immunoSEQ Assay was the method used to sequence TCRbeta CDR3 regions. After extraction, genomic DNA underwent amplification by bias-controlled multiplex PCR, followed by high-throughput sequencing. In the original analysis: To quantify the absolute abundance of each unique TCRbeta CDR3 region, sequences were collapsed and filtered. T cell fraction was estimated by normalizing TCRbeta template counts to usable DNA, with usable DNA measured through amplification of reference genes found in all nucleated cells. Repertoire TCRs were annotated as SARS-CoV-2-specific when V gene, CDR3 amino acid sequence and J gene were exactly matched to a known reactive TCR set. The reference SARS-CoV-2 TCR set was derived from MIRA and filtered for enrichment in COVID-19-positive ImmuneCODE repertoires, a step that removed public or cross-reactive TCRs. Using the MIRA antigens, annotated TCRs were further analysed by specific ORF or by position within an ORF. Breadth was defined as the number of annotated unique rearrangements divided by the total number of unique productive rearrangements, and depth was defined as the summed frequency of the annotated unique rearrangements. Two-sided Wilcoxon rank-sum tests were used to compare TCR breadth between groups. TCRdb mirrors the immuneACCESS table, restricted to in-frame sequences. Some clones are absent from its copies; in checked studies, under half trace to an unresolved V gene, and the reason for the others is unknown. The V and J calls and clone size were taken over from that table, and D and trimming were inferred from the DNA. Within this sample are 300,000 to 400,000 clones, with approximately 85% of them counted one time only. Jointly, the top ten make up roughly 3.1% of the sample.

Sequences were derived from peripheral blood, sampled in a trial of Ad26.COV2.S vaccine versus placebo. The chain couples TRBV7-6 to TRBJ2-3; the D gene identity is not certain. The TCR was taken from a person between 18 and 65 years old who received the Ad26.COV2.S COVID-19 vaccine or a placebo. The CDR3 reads CASSLVYRDAVDTQYF. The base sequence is TGTGCCAGCAGCTTAGTTTACAGAGACGCGGTAGATACGCAGTATTTT.